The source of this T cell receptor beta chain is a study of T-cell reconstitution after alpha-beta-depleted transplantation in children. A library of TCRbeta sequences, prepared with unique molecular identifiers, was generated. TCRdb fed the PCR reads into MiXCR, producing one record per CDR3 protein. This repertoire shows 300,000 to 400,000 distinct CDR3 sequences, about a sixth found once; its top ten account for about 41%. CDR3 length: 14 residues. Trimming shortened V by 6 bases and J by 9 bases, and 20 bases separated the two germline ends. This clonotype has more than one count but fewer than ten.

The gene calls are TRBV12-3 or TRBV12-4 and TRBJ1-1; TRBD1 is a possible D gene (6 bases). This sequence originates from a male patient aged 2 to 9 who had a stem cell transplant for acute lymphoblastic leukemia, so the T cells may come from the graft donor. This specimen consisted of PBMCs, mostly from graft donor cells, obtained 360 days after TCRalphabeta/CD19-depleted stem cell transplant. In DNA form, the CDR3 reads TGTGCCAGCAGACCTGTCAGGGGCAGGAGAAAAGCTTTCTTT. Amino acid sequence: CASRPVRGRRKAFF.